Following are 31 T cell receptor beta chains from one sample sequenced in a study of OX40 agonist ivuxolimab in advanced cancers. Generated by immunoSEQ multiplex PCR, the TCRdb table keeps only in-frame clones and is missing some. In the table there are approximately 100,000 clones, about 80% of which are singletons. The sample here was CD4+ or CD8+ T cells sorted from blood, taken in a trial of the OX40 agonist ivuxolimab. The source of these receptors is an adult with an advanced solid tumor such as melanoma, head and neck, liver or kidney cancer.

The J gene is TRBJ1-2, the V gene TRBV7-9, with a tentative D call TRBD1 (5 bases). The ends were cut back, 5 bases at V and 3 bases at J, with 19 bases in the middle. Per germline, CDR1 SEHNR and CDR2 FQNEAQ (reference sequence). This CDR3 is 16 amino acids long. The CDR3 DNA is TGTGCCAGCAGCCCAGAGGGGACCCCTGGGTACTATGGCTACACCTTC. Its protein is CASSPEGTPGYYGYTF. Drawing the rest from reference TRBV7-9 and TRBJ1-2, the complete variable domain is DTGVSQNPRHKITKRGQNVTFRCDPISEHNRLYWYRQTLGQGPEFLTYFQNEAQLEKSRLLSDRFSAERPKGSFSTLEIQRTEQGDSAMYLCASSPEGTPGYYGYTFGSGTRLTVV.

V usage is TRBV5-8 and J usage is TRBJ1-1; TRBD1 matches 7 bases. This CDR3 comprises 15 residues. V trimming: 0 bases; J trimming: 1 base; junction bases outside the gene matches: 3. The germline V gene encodes CDR1 SGHTS and CDR2 YDEGEE. The CDR3 region has the DNA TGTGCCAGCAGCTTGGTCTGGACAGGGAACACTGAAGCTTTCTTT. Its translation is CASSLVWTGNTEAFF.

The chain employs TRBV6-5 and TRBJ1-5; TRBD1 might be the D (5 bases). Germline assignment: CDR1 MNHEY and CDR2 SVGAGI. V lost 4 bases and J lost 2, with 12 bases in between. The CDR3 has 15 residues. In nucleotides, the CDR3 is TGTGCCAGCAGTTCCACCGGGACGGGCAATCAGCCCCAGCATTTT. This gives the protein CASSSTGTGNQPQHF.

The J gene is TRBJ1-2, the V gene TRBV6-1; TRBD1 agrees at 9 bases. CDR1 and CDR2 from the germline V gene are MNHNS and SASEGT. The CDR3 has 17 amino acids. V shed 1 base and J 7 bases; nucleotides not matched to a gene: 13. The CDR3 sequence: CASSEVSHRGQRGGYTF. The CDR3 DNA reads TGTGCCAGCAGTGAAGTGAGTCACAGGGGGCAACGGGGTGGCTACACCTTC.

A few counts support this clone. This chain uses TRBV11-3 with TRBJ1-3; 7 bases are shared with TRBD1. Germline CDR1 is SGHNT and CDR2 is YENEEA. V dropped 4 bases and J dropped 6; count of bases not matched to a gene: 9. There are 15 residues in the CDR3. DNA for the CDR3: TGTGCCAGCAGCTCTCAAGAAAGGGGGCAAAACACCATATATTTT. Translating gives CASSSQERGQNTIYF.

This clone was seen just once. This rearrangement joins TRBV11-2 to TRBJ2-2; 9 positions match TRBD2. This CDR3 spans 16 amino acids. Germline assignment: CDR1 SGHAT and CDR2 FQNNGV. V lost 5 bases and J lost 0; bases outside the gene matches: 4. This CDR3 reads CASSASGGTNTGELFF. CDR3 DNA: TGTGCCAGCAGCGCAAGCGGGGGGACGAACACCGGGGAGCTGTTTTTT.

The V call is TRBV5-1, the J call TRBJ2-2, with D perhaps TRBD1 (5 bases). The germline gives CDR1 SGHRS, CDR2 YFSETQ. V lost 0 bases and J lost 8, with 5 bases in between. The CDR3 has 12 amino acids. DNA of the CDR3: TGCGCCAGCAGCTTGGACAGGGGGGAGCTGTTTTTT. It translates to CASSLDRGELFF.

The chain joins TRBV30 to TRBJ1-2; D is uncertain. CDR1 and CDR2 from the germline V gene are GTSNPN and SVGIG (reference sequence). V gave up 5 bases and J gave up 5 bases, with 21 bases separating them. The CDR3 is made up of 15 amino acids. The CDR3 spells CAWSGSPNGIYGYTF. The CDR3 region has the DNA TGTGCCTGGTCTGGCTCTCCTAACGGGATATATGGCTACACCTTC.

Written as DNA, the CDR3 is TGTGCCTGGACTAGCGGGGGGGCGAACACCGGGGAGCTGTTTTTT. Its translation: CAWTSGGANTGELFF. The chain is built from TRBV30 and TRBJ2-2; 12 bases agree with TRBD2. With 4 bases clipped from V and 0 bases from J, the junction kept 0 bases outside the gene matches. CDR1 and CDR2 from the germline V gene are GTSNPN and SVGIG (reference sequence). The length of the CDR3 is 15 residues.

This chain links TRBV9 with TRBJ2-7, with 10 bases aligning to TRBD2. Trimming took 2 bases from V and 5 from J; bases not matched to a gene: 7. Germline CDR1 and CDR2: SGDLS and YYNGEE. The CDR3 totals 15 residues. The CDR3 DNA sequence: TGTGCCAGCAGCGTCAGCGCTCTAGCGGGGGACGAGCAGTACTTC. Translation gives CASSVSALAGDEQYF.

The rearrangement joins TRBV9 to TRBJ2-2; D is unresolved. Germline-derived CDR1 and CDR2 are SGDLS and YYNGEE. Trimming stripped 4 bases from V and 6 bases from J, with 10 bases between. The CDR3 is 13 amino acids. The CDR3 reads CASSLPSAGELFF. The CDR3 nucleotides read TGTGCCAGCAGCCTCCCGAGTGCCGGGGAGCTGTTTTTT.

For this clone: The same CDR3 is also encoded by other DNA sequences in this sample. This chain links TRBV6-6 with TRBJ1-1; no reliable D call. Trimming took off 0 bases at V and 1 base at J, with 6 bases between the two ends. The V gene's germline CDR1 is MNHNY and CDR2 SVGAGI (reference sequence). CDR3 length: 14 amino acids. As DNA, the CDR3 is TGTGCCAGCAGTTACTCAGAGGGGAACACTGAAGCTTTCTTT. The encoded protein is CASSYSEGNTEAFF.

CDR3 in DNA: TGTGCCAGTAGTGACCAACCGAAGGAAAAACTGTTTTTT. Its translation is CASSDQPKEKLFF. The V and J genes are TRBV19 and TRBJ1-4; no clear D gene. Trimming stripped 5 bases from V and 8 bases from J, with 12 bases between. The CDR3 sequence is 13 residues long. Germline lookup yields CDR1 LNHDA and CDR2 SQIVND (reference sequence).

The chain carries TRBV10-3 and TRBJ2-3; tentative D call: TRBD2 (6 bases). Germline values: CDR1 ENHRY, CDR2 SYGVKD. The CDR3 spans 13 residues. Trimming shortened V by 10 bases and J by 4 bases, and 15 bases separated the two germline ends. The CDR3 sequence: CATRDSRADTQYF. The DNA of the CDR3 is TGTGCCACCCGGGACTCACGGGCAGATACGCAGTATTTT.

This sequence joins TRBV19 and TRBJ2-1; 9 bases line up with TRBD2. Losses at the gene ends were 6 bases for V and 7 bases for J; bases not matched to a gene: 10. Germline CDR1 and CDR2: LNHDA and SQIVND (reference sequence). The CDR3 is 15 residues long. DNA for the CDR3: TGTGCCAGTAGCCGCCGGGATAGCGGGAGTAATGAGCAGTTCTTC. Protein sequence: CASSRRDSGSNEQFF. Full variable domain (missing parts from reference TRBV19 and TRBJ2-1): DGGITQSPKYLFRKEGQNVTLSCEQNLNHDAMYWYRQDPGQGLRLIYYSQIVNDFQKGDIAEGYSVSREKKESFPLTVTSAQKNPTAFYLCASSRRDSGSNEQFFGPGTRLTVL.

This rearrangement joins TRBV10-2 to TRBJ1-2; no definite D call. The V gene lost 5 bases and the J gene lost 3 bases, with 10 bases spanning the gap. The germline gives CDR1 WSHSY, CDR2 SAAADI. The CDR3 totals 13 residues. CDR3 residues: CASSPLRDYGYTF. For the CDR3, the DNA is TGCGCCAGCAGTCCTCTGAGGGACTATGGCTACACCTTC.

This clone was observed a handful of times. The gene calls are TRBV14 and TRBJ1-6; a possible D gene is TRBD1 (6 bases). The CDR3 covers 17 residues. Germline V gene data show CDR1 as SGHDN and CDR2 as FVKESK. With 1 base removed from V and 3 bases from J, the gap between germline ends came to 13 bases. CDR3 amino acids: CASSQVATGYYNSPLHF. In DNA form, the CDR3 reads TGTGCCAGCAGCCAAGTCGCGACAGGCTACTATAATTCACCCCTCCACTTT.

This sequence joins TRBV5-1 and TRBJ1-1, with 8 positions matching TRBD1. The germline gives CDR1 SGHRS, CDR2 YFSETQ. This CDR3 contains 15 residues. Trimming took 4 bases from V and 1 from J; bases not matched to a gene: 6. The chain's CDR3 is CASSQRTGRNTEAFF. The CDR3 DNA is TGCGCCAGCAGCCAGAGGACAGGGAGGAACACTGAAGCTTTCTTT. Looking up the rest from reference TRBV5-1 and TRBJ1-1 gives the full variable domain: KAGVTQTPRYLIKTRGQQVTLSCSPISGHRSVSWYQQTPGQGLQFLFEYFSETQRNKGNFPGRFSGRQFSNSRSEMNVSTLELGDSALYLCASSQRTGRNTEAFFGQGTRLTVV.

In its sample, this clone was seen once. J is TRBJ2-5 and V is TRBV6-5; the match to TRBD2 covers 12 bases. The CDR3 has 15 amino acids. Germline V CDR1 and CDR2: MNHEY, SVGAGI. V dropped 2 bases and J dropped 11; count of bases not matched to a gene: 9. CDR3 region: CASSYGGLAGSEQYF. The CDR3 DNA is TGTGCCAGCAGTTACGGAGGACTAGCGGGATCGGAGCAGTACTTC.

This clone was detected only once. V and J are TRBV6-6 and TRBJ2-7; D possibly uses TRBD1 or TRBD2 (5 bases each). From germline, CDR1 is MNHNY and CDR2 SVGAGI (reference sequence). This CDR3 has 15 amino acids. Trimming shortened V by 6 bases and J by 5 bases, and 20 bases separated the two germline ends. In DNA form, the CDR3 reads TGTGCCAGCAGCCCGAAAGTGCAGGGACGCAACGAGCAGTACTTC. This translates into CASSPKVQGRNEQYF.

The gene calls are TRBV19 and TRBJ2-5, with 11 bases identical to TRBD1. Trimming cost V 7 bases and J 4 bases; bases outside gene matches: 5. CDR3 length equals 14 residues. CDR1 is LNHDA and CDR2 is SQIVND in the germline V gene (reference sequence). The CDR3 nucleotides read TGTGCCAGTAAGCGGGACAGGGGGAGAGAGACCCAGTACTTC. This encodes CASKRDRGRETQYF.

The chain employs TRBV5-1 and TRBJ1-2; D not resolved. The CDR3 covers 14 residues. Germline CDR1 reads SGHRS; CDR2 reads YFSETQ. V lost 0 bases, J lost 5 bases, and 11 bases lay in between. For the CDR3, the DNA is TGCGCCAGCAGCTTGGATCCGGGAAGGTATGGCTACACCTTC. Its protein product is CASSLDPGRYGYTF.

The rearrangement uses TRBV25-1 and TRBJ1-6; TRBD1 matches 7 bases. The CDR3 spans 15 residues. Germline V gene lookup returns CDR1 MGHDK and CDR2 SYGVNS. Unmatched junction bases numbered 0, after V lost 4 bases and J lost 0 bases. CDR3 bases: TGTGCCAGCAGTGGGGACAGCTCCTATAATTCACCCCTCCACTTT. Translating gives CASSGDSSYNSPLHF.

The V and J genes are TRBV27 and TRBJ2-5; perhaps D is TRBD1 or TRBD2 (5 bases each). Judging by the DNA end, TRBJ2-7 fits better; the J call may be wrong. The CDR3 is 13 amino acids. Germline-derived CDR1 and CDR2 are MNHEY and SMNVEV (reference sequence). The CDR3 region is CASTRDGSYEQYF. The CDR3 nucleotides read TGTGCCAGCACCCGGGACGGATCCTACGAGCAGTACTTC.

The chain carries TRBV21-1 and TRBJ2-2; the table's D gene call, TRBD1, was not cross checked with the DNA. TRBV21-1 represents a pseudogene. The length of the CDR3 is 15 residues. The CDR3 DNA reads as TGTGCCAGCAGCAAAAACAGGTCGAACACCGGGGAGCTGTTTTTT. It translates to CASSKNRSNTGELFF.

The V call is TRBV6-1, the J call TRBJ1-3, with TRBD1 as a possible D gene (5 bases). V was clipped by 2 bases and J by 3 bases, with 20 bases between them. Germline values: CDR1 MNHNS, CDR2 SASEGT. The CDR3 is 18 amino acids. The CDR3 region is CASSERHRPERGGNTIYF. In nucleotides, the CDR3 is TGTGCCAGCAGTGAACGGCACCGCCCCGAGAGGGGTGGAAACACCATATATTTT.

This clone was seen once. The V gene is TRBV14, the J gene TRBJ1-2, with 7 bases fitting TRBD1. The CDR3 consists of 13 residues. Per germline, CDR1 SGHDN and CDR2 FVKESK. Trimming took 4 bases from V and 4 from J; bases not matched to a gene: 3. CDR3 region: CASSPGTAYGYTF. DNA for the CDR3: TGTGCCAGCAGCCCGGGGACAGCCTATGGCTACACCTTC.

V is TRBV14 and J is TRBJ2-2, with no clear D. Per the germline V gene, CDR1 is SGHDN and CDR2 is FVKESK. Trimming pared 5 bases from V and 5 bases from J, leaving 9 bases between. This CDR3 comprises 13 residues. The CDR3 region has the DNA TGTGCCAGCAGCAAATGGGGAACCGGGGAGCTGTTTTTT. Its translation: CASSKWGTGELFF.

The chain uses TRBV5-1 and TRBJ1-6, with no clear D. This CDR3 is built from 15 residues. Germline values: CDR1 SGHRS, CDR2 YFSETQ. V lost 0 bases, J lost 10 bases, and 14 bases lay in between. CDR3 region: CASSLVASSGSPLHF. CDR3 sequence (DNA): TGCGCCAGCAGCTTGGTTGCTTCCAGCGGCTCACCCCTCCACTTT.

The chain combines TRBV6-5 with TRBJ2-5, with D maybe TRBD2 (6 bases). Germline V gene data show CDR1 as MNHEY and CDR2 as SVGAGI. CDR3 size: 11 residues. The V gene lost 8 bases and the J gene lost 5 bases, with 9 bases spanning the gap. The CDR3 DNA follows: TGTGCCAGCGGGGCGGGGGAGACCCAGTACTTC. Translated, it gives CASGAGETQYF.

The chain uses TRBV6-5 and TRBJ2-7; 8 bases match TRBD1. V was pared by 0 bases and J by 12 bases, with 13 bases of the junction left unmatched. The CDR3 extends over 15 amino acids. Germline V gene data show CDR1 as MNHEY and CDR2 as SVGAGI. DNA of the CDR3: TGTGCCAGCAGTTACTCGCGGCAGGGGGCAGTCTGGATGTACTTC. Translating gives CASSYSRQGAVWMYF.